This T cell receptor beta chain was found in a study of T cells after yellow fever vaccination. Study-level background: Fractions of low cell number were prepared using SMART-Seq v4 Ultra Low Input.

This clonotype showed up many times. Its antigen is currently unknown. Trimming removed 2 bases at V and 8 bases at J, with 5 bases between. The CDR3 length is 11 residues. Germline V gene sequence: CDR1 SGHRS, CDR2 YFSETQ. For TCR, cDNA came from 5'RACE template switching, which added a universal primer site and UMIs. Each CDR3 protein gets one entry after TCRdb re-called the 5' RACE reads with MiXCR. The sample holds 80,000 to 100,000 distinct CDR3 sequences, 4.5% to 6% seen once. Study-wide results and caveats: Reappearing after the booster were most of the clones from primary vaccination (96% CD4, roughly 86% CD8).

The clonotype was recovered from a young man who received the YFV17D yellow fever vaccine. The rearrangement joins TRBV5-1 to TRBJ2-1; no definite D call. The source was CD8+ T cells sorted from PBMCs, collected 10 days after the yellow fever booster vaccination. CDR3: CASSFSYEQFF. The CDR3 DNA reads TGCGCCAGCAGCTTCTCCTATGAGCAGTTCTTC.